Described below is a single T cell receptor (beta chain) sequence and its context. Antigen unknown. Donors had nominal health at sampling but likely had unrecorded immune exposures. These data come from a study of cytomegalovirus exposure and HLA in healthy donors. Study conclusions and caveats: Within the data, a cluster of highly shared sequence variants was likely a sequencing artifact. Most TCR beta V segments were productive about 90% or about 30% of the time in an earlier analysis. Analysis was carried out at a later point, and it linked a missense DCLRE1C variant to TCR beta V- and J-gene trimming.

The germline V gene encodes CDR1 SQVTM and CDR2 ANQGSEA. The V end was cut by 5 bases, the J end by 4 bases, with 15 bases between. The CDR3 totals 14 residues. PCR involved 60 Vbeta and 13 Jbeta primers. The table came from immunoSEQ multiplex PCR; TCRdb's copy has only in-frame clones and leaves some out. The table includes some 150,000 clones, about four fifths detected once. This rearrangement joins TRBV29-1 to TRBJ1-3; D is unclear. The clonotype comes from a man aged 25-45 years in good health and CMV-seronegative. The material sequenced was PBMCs. The CDR3 sequence is CSVTREGAGNTIYF. In DNA form, the CDR3 reads TGCAGCGTTACCCGGGAGGGTGCCGGAAACACCATATATTTT.